Following are 21 T cell receptor beta chains from one sample sequenced in a study of CD8 T cells in ankylosing spondylitis. TCRdb re-called the 5' RACE reads with MiXCR, one entry per CDR3 protein. Of about 800,000 distinct CDR3 sequences listed, about 10% are singletons. Study-level points and caveats: A TCR beta motif of several highly homologous variants seemed to mark ankylosing spondylitis blood.

No antigen has been assigned to these receptors. Sample: blood, either unsorted or a sorted T cell fraction (not recorded which). All receptors derive from a male donor with ankylosing spondylitis.

This clonotype has just a few counts. The chain links TRBV7-6 to TRBJ2-2; no firm D call. Germline V CDR1 and CDR2: SGHVS, FNYEAQ. Trimming stripped 4 bases from V and 3 bases from J, with 9 bases between. This CDR3 comprises 14 residues. The CDR3 protein is CASSSRMDTGELFF. The CDR3 DNA reads TGTGCCAGCAGCTCCCGGATGGACACCGGGGAGCTGTTTTTT.

Ten or more counts support this clonotype. The CDR3 nucleotides are TGTGCCAGCAGCTTAGTGTACCGGGAAAGCGAGCAGTACTTC. As protein: CASSLVYRESEQYF. The genes are TRBV7-2 and TRBJ2-7, with D possibly matching TRBD2 (5 bases). With 1 base removed from V and 6 bases from J, the gap between germline ends came to 13 bases. This CDR3 has 14 residues. Germline assignment: CDR1 SGHTA and CDR2 FQGNSA.

This chain's CDR3 is CSAPNEAASTDTQYF. DNA for the CDR3: TGCAGTGCTCCCAACGAAGCGGCTAGCACAGATACGCAGTATTTT. The rearrangement joins TRBV20-1 to TRBJ2-3; a weak D match, TRBD2 (5 bases). The CDR3 runs to 15 residues. V was cut by 5 bases and J by 0 bases, with 15 bases left in between. Germline V gene sequence: CDR1 DFQATT, CDR2 SNEGSKA (reference sequence).

This clonotype appeared a few times. The V gene is TRBV18, the J gene TRBJ2-3; a possible D gene is TRBD1 (6 bases). The ends were cut back, 1 base at V and 6 bases at J, with 17 bases in the middle. This CDR3 region has 16 residues. Germline loops: CDR1 KGHSH, CDR2 LQKENI. CDR3 bases: TGTGCCAGCTCACCACGGGAACAGGGCGTTACTGATACGCAGTATTTT. Protein product: CASSPREQGVTDTQYF.

The gene calls are TRBV10-1 and TRBJ2-7, with D perhaps matching TRBD2 (6 bases). CDR3 length equals 14 residues. Germline V gives CDR1 WNHNN, CDR2 SYGVQD (reference sequence). Between the trimmed V and J ends, which lost 8 bases and 0 bases, there was a span of 14 bases. The CDR3 sequence is CASAGLRSSYEQYF. CDR3 DNA sequence: TGCGCCAGCGCGGGACTTCGGAGCTCCTACGAGCAGTACTTC.

This chain links TRBV4-1 with TRBJ2-2; 10 bases line up with TRBD1. This CDR3 region has 18 residues. Germline V CDR1 and CDR2: MGHRA, YSYEKL. The V gene end was trimmed by 2 bases and the J gene end by 8 bases; junction bases not matched to a gene: 14. The CDR3 nucleotides are TGCGCCAGCAGCCAACCACCGGGACAGGGGTCCCTCGAAGGGGAGCTGTTTTTT. Amino acids: CASSQPPGQGSLEGELFF.

In DNA form, the CDR3 reads TGTGCCACCCGGGAGGGTCCTGGGGCCAACGTCCTGACTTTC. Translating gives CATREGPGANVLTF. The chain employs TRBV19 and TRBJ2-6, with TRBD2 matching 8 bases. The germline gives CDR1 LNHDA, CDR2 SQIVND (reference sequence). This CDR3 contains 14 residues. The trim removed 10 bases at V and 2 bases at J, leaving 4 bases unmatched.

This clonotype was seen a handful of times. This rearrangement joins TRBV20-1 to TRBJ2-4; 10 bases fit TRBD2. The CDR3 is made up of 15 amino acids. CDR1 and CDR2 from the germline V gene are DFQATT and SNEGSKA (reference sequence). CDR3: CRALLAGGAKNIQYF. CDR3 sequence (DNA): TGCAGGGCCCTTTTAGCGGGAGGAGCCAAAAACATTCAGTACTTC.

This clonotype has a handful of counts. The gene calls are TRBV4-3 and TRBJ2-7; D is possibly TRBD1 (5 bases). The CDR3 runs to 14 residues. The germline V gene has CDR1 LGHNA and CDR2 YSLEER. The ends were cut back, 1 base at V and 6 bases at J, with 13 bases in the middle. The CDR3 protein is CASSQGAREGEQYF. The CDR3 region has the DNA TGCGCCAGCAGCCAAGGGGCCAGGGAAGGCGAGCAGTACTTC.

The chain recombines TRBV4-2 with TRBJ2-1; 9 bases line up with TRBD2. The CDR3 has 19 residues. Looked up from germline, CDR1 is LGHNA and CDR2 is YNFKEQ. Trimming removed 3 bases from V and 3 bases from J; junction bases left unmatched: 15. CDR3 sequence reads: CASSQGAGWASGDYNEQFF. DNA of the CDR3: TGTGCCAGCAGCCAGGGGGCCGGGTGGGCTAGCGGGGACTACAATGAGCAGTTCTTC.

J is TRBJ2-1 and V is TRBV10-2; 13 nucleotides agree with TRBD2. The germline gives CDR1 WSHSY, CDR2 SAAADI. This CDR3 contains 16 residues. The V and J ends lost 3 bases and 5 bases, in that order; junction bases with no gene match: 4. The DNA of the CDR3 is TGCGCCAGCAGTGACCCGGGACTAGCGGGAAACAATGAGCAGTTCTTC. Its protein is CASSDPGLAGNNEQFF.

The chain is built from TRBV7-9 and TRBJ1-4; the D gene is possibly TRBD1 (6 bases). The V end lost 6 bases, the J end lost 7 bases, and 15 bases lay between the germline ends. The CDR3 is made up of 14 amino acids. Germline CDR1 is SEHNR and CDR2 is FQNEAQ (reference sequence). The CDR3 DNA sequence: TGTGCCAGCAGACACACAGGGTCGGGTGAAAAACTGTTTTTT. Encoded protein: CASRHTGSGEKLFF.

This clonotype was detected only a few times. The chain links TRBV7-3 to TRBJ2-7, with 10 bases aligning to TRBD1. V trimming: 1 base; J trimming: 3 bases; junction bases outside the gene matches: 3. This CDR3 spans 15 amino acids. The germline V gene encodes CDR1 SGHTA and CDR2 FQGTGA. CDR3 sequence (DNA): TGTGCCAGCAGCTTAAGCGGGGACAGGGGCTACGAGCAGTACTTC. It is translated as CASSLSGDRGYEQYF.

There are many counts of this clonotype. This chain joins TRBV20-1 and TRBJ2-7; D perhaps matches TRBD2 (5 bases). Per germline, CDR1 DFQATT and CDR2 SNEGSKA (reference sequence). This CDR3 is built from 14 residues. The V and J ends lost 4 bases and 0 bases respectively, with 13 bases between them. The CDR3 DNA follows: TGCAGTGCTATGCGGGTAAGGAGCTCCTACGAGCAGTACTTC. This gives the protein CSAMRVRSSYEQYF.

The V gene is TRBV29-1, the J gene TRBJ1-3; no definite D call. CDR1 and CDR2 from the germline V gene are SQVTM and ANQGSEA. This CDR3 contains 14 residues. Trimming stripped 2 bases from V and 1 base from J, with 9 bases between. The CDR3 nucleotides read TGCAGCGTTGAACAAAGAAATTCTGGAAACACCATATATTTT. Translated: CSVEQRNSGNTIYF.

This clonotype was seen a handful of times. This chain connects TRBV28 to TRBJ2-5; 7 nucleotides match TRBD1. The junction had 6 bases not matched to a gene; V was cut back by 1 base and J by 1 base. CDR1 is MDHEN and CDR2 is SYDVKM in the germline V gene. The CDR3 runs to 16 residues. CDR3 bases: TGTGCCAGCAGTTTATCCGGGACAGCCTTCCAAGAGACCCAGTACTTC. Residues: CASSLSGTAFQETQYF.

At least ten counts were recorded for this clonotype. The V gene is TRBV5-1, the J gene TRBJ1-1; tentatively, D is TRBD1 (6 bases). Deletions cut 4 bases from V and 0 bases from J, with 10 bases between. Germline V gene lookup returns CDR1 SGHRS and CDR2 YFSETQ. The length of the CDR3 is 14 residues. The CDR3 coding sequence is TGCGCCAGCAGCAAAACAGGGATGAACACTGAAGCTTTCTTT. Translated, it gives CASSKTGMNTEAFF.

The chain couples TRBV28 to TRBJ2-2; 10 bases match TRBD2. This CDR3 contains 14 residues. Germline V gene data show CDR1 as MDHEN and CDR2 as SYDVKM. The J segment lost 7 bases and the V segment lost 6 bases, leaving 5 bases of the junction unmatched. CDR3 region: CASRLAGVHGELFF. For the CDR3, the DNA is TGTGCCAGCAGGCTAGCGGGAGTTCACGGGGAGCTGTTTTTT. Based on the CDR3 plus reference TRBV28 and TRBJ2-2, the full variable domain is DVKVTQSSRYLVKRTGEKVFLECVQDMDHENMFWYRQDPGLGLRLIYFSYDVKMKEKGDIPEGYSVSREKKERFSLILESASTNQTSMYLCASRLAGVHGELFFGEGSRLTVL.

The CDR3 is CATSTSGNTPLHF. For the CDR3, the DNA is TGTGCCACCTCTACGTCAGGCAATACACCCCTCCACTTT. The gene calls are TRBV6-1 and TRBJ1-6; D ambiguous. V was clipped by 10 bases and J by 11 bases, with 18 bases between them. There are 13 residues in the CDR3. Germline assignment: CDR1 MNHNS and CDR2 SASEGT.

This clonotype showed up many times. The chain combines TRBV20-1 with TRBJ2-6, with D hard to call. The germline V gene has CDR1 DFQATT and CDR2 SNEGSKA (reference sequence). This CDR3 contains 15 residues. Trimming took off 3 bases at V and 0 bases at J, with 9 bases between the two ends. For the CDR3, the DNA is TGCAGTGCTAGGCTTCAAACCTCTGGGGCCAACGTCCTGACTTTC. Residues: CSARLQTSGANVLTF.

In its sample, this clonotype was seen many times. V is TRBV29-1 and J is TRBJ2-3, with a weak D call TRBD2 (7 bases). Germline CDR1 reads SQVTM; CDR2 reads ANQGSEA. Trimming took off 4 bases at V and 2 bases at J, with 13 bases between the two ends. The CDR3 extends over 14 amino acids. The CDR3 here is CSVGGGSPTDTQYF. CDR3 nucleotide sequence: TGCAGCGTTGGGGGGGGCAGTCCCACAGATACGCAGTATTTT.